This T cell receptor beta chain came from a study of cytomegalovirus exposure and HLA in healthy donors. Study overall: HLA-typed donors were the source of tens of millions of unique TCRs held in an early data release.

The CDR3 is made up of 17 amino acids. V gave up 3 bases and J gave up 4 bases; unmatched junction bases: 12. Germline V lookup: CDR1 SGHTA, CDR2 FQGNSA. The primer mix had 60 Vbeta and 13 Jbeta primers. Produced via immunoSEQ multiplex PCR; TCRdb's table is partial and in-frame only. The table shows about 130,000 clones, with about four fifths occurring only once. Study-level points and caveats: Most of the TCR beta V segments (in an earlier analysis) were productive either about 87% or about 30% of the time. Fewer N-insertions than the roughly 670-donor mean were reportedly shown by an Asian-associated ancestry cluster in a later analysis.

Comments on this clone: The antigen is unknown.

The source material was PBMCs. The chain carries TRBV7-2 and TRBJ1-3; TRBD1 aligns across 7 bases. The TCR comes from a man between 18 and 35 years old in good health and CMV-seronegative. CDR3 nucleotides: TGTGCCAGCAGCTTCGTCCAGGGGGTCTTAGGGGGAAACACCATATATTTT. Its protein product is CASSFVQGVLGGNTIYF.